The T cell receptor (beta chain) under discussion was sequenced for a study of T cell responses to AZD1222 COVID-19 vaccine. For this clone: Its antigen is unidentified.

TCRdb's copy holds only in-frame clones and misses some; the assay was immunoSEQ multiplex PCR. Here the sample spans about 170,000 clones, 90% being singletons. CDR1 and CDR2 from the germline V gene are LNHDA and SQIVND (reference sequence). Trimming shortened V by 5 bases and J by 2 bases, and 16 bases separated the two germline ends. The CDR3 is 16 amino acids. Study-level points and caveats: Donors were mostly white British, more females; clonal diversity possibly underestimated. The repertoires were collected only after the peak T cell response.

The sample in question was peripheral blood, obtained 28 days after the second dose of the MenACWY control vaccine. The TCR was taken from an adult who received the MenACWY meningococcal vaccine as a control. The V and J genes are TRBV19 and TRBJ2-1; perhaps TRBD2 as D (5 bases). DNA of the CDR3: TGTGCCAGTAGTGGAGGCCCGGCGGGCCCCTACAATGAGCAGTTCTTC. Protein product: CASSGGPAGPYNEQFF.